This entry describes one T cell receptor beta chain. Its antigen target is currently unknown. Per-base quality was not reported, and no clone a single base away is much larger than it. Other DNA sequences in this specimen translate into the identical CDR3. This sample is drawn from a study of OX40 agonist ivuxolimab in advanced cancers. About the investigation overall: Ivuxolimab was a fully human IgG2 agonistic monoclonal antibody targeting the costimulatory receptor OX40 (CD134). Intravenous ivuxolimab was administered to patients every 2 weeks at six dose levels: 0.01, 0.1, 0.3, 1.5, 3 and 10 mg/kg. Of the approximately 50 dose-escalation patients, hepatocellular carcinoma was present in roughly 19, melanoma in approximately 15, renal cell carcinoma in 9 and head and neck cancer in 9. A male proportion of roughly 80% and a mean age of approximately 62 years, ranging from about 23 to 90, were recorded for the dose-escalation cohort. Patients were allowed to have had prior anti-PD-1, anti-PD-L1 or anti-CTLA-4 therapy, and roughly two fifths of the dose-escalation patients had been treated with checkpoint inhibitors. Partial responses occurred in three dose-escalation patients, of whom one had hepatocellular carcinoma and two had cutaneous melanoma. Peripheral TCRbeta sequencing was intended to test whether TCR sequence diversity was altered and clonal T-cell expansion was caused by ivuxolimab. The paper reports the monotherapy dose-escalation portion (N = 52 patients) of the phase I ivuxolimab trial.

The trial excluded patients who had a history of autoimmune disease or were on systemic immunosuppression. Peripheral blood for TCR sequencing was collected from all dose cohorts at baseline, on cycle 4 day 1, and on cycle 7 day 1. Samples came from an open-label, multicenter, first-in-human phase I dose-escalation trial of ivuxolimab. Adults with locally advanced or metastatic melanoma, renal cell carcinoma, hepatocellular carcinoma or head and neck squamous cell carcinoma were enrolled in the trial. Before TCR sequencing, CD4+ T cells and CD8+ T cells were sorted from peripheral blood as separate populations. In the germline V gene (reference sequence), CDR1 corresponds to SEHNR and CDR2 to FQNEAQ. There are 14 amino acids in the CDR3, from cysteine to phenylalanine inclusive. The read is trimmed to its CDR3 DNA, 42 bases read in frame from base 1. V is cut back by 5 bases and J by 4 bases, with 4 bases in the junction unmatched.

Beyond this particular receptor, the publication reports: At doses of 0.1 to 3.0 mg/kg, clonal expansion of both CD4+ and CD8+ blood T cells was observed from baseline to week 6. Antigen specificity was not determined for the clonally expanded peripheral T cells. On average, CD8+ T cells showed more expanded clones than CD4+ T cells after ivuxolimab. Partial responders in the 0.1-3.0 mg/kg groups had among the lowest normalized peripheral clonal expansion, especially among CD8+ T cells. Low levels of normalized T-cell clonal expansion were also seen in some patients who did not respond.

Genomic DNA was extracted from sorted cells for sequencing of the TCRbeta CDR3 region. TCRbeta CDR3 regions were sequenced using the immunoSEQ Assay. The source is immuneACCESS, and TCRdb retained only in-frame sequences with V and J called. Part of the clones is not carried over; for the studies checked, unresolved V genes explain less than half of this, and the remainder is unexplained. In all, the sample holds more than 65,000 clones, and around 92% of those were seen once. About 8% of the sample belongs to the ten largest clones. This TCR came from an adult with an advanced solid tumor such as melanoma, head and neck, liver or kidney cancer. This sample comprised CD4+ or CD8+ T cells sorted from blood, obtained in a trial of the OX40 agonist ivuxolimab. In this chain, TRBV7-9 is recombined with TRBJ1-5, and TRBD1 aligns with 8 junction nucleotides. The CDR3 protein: CASSPTGGNQPQHF. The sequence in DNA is TGTGCCAGCAGCCCCACAGGGGGGAATCAGCCCCAGCATTTT.